Each of the 15 T cell receptor beta chains below was sequenced from the same sample in a study of blood T cells in healthy people across ages. It was with a sample-barcoded 5' primer and a J-beta primer mix that a second PCR of about 7 to 12 cycles was run. TCRdb reanalysed the 5' RACE reads using MiXCR and keeps one entry per CDR3 protein. The sample records 700,000 or so distinct CDR3 sequences, about a fifth being singletons. Sequences were obtained from blood. The receptors stem from a man between 65 and 85 years old in good health.

This clonotype was seen more than once but under ten times. V usage is TRBV19 and J usage is TRBJ1-6; 7 positions match TRBD1. J was trimmed by 3 bases and V by 5 bases; bases with no gene match: 7. The CDR3 extends over 16 amino acids. CDR1 LNHDA and CDR2 SQIVND come from the germline V gene (reference sequence). In nucleotides, the CDR3 is TGTGCCAGTAGTGCCAGAGGACAGGTCTATAATTCACCCCTCCACTTT. Translated: CASSARGQVYNSPLHF.

This clonotype occurred a few times. A junction end diverges from the germline sequence, so it may reflect a read error. The chain recombines TRBV6-6 with TRBJ2-2, with a tentative D call TRBD2 (5 bases). The CDR3 has 13 residues. CDR1 MNHNY and CDR2 SVGAGI come from the germline V gene (reference sequence). The CDR3 is CASSTGYTGELFF. In DNA, the CDR3 is TGTGCCAGCAGTACCGGATACACCGGGGAGTTGTTTTTT.

This rearrangement joins TRBV12-3 or TRBV12-4 to TRBJ2-5; D assignment may be TRBD1 or TRBD2 (5 bases each). Deletions cut 7 bases from V and 5 bases from J, with 23 bases between. The CDR3 runs to 16 residues. CDR3 in amino acids: CASNFGTGRSRETQYF. The DNA for the CDR3 is TGTGCCAGCAACTTTGGGACCGGGCGATCGAGGGAGACCCAGTACTTC.

J is TRBJ2-1 and V is TRBV12-3 or TRBV12-4; 7 bases line up with TRBD2. J lost 5 bases, V lost 3 bases, and 7 bases had no gene match. This CDR3 has 15 amino acids. The CDR3 nucleotides read TGTGCCAGCAGTTTCGGGCTAGCGGCAAACAATGAGCAGTTCTTC. Protein sequence: CASSFGLAANNEQFF.

V usage is TRBV13 and J usage is TRBJ2-1; TRBD1 might be the D (6 bases). The length of the CDR3 is 12 residues. Germline-derived CDR1 and CDR2 are PRHDT and FYEKMQ (reference sequence). V shed 5 bases and J shed 12 bases, with 14 bases lying between them. The CDR3 reads CASSRRDIGQFF. The CDR3 DNA reads TGTGCCAGCAGCCGCCGGGACATAGGGCAGTTCTTC.

The sample holds many counts of this clonotype. In nucleotides, the CDR3 is TGTGCCAGCAGAGGGACGGGCCAAGAGACCCAGTACTTC. This gives the protein CASRGTGQETQYF. V usage is TRBV5-4 and J usage is TRBJ2-5; either TRBD1 or TRBD2 may supply D (5 bases each). CDR3 size: 13 residues. Trimming stripped 5 bases from V and 1 base from J, with 9 bases between. Looked up from germline, CDR1 is SGHNT and CDR2 is YYREEE (reference sequence).

The sample holds a few counts of this clonotype. V and J are TRBV20-1 and TRBJ2-3; D may match TRBD1 or TRBD2 (6 bases each). CDR1 is DFQATT and CDR2 is SNEGSKA in the germline V gene (reference sequence). V dropped 6 bases and J dropped 9 bases, with 22 bases sitting between them. The CDR3 loop spans 14 amino acids. The CDR3 loop reads CSANRGTPAPTQYF. The CDR3, as DNA: TGCAGTGCCAATAGGGGGACTCCGGCCCCCACGCAGTATTTT.

This clonotype was seen more than once but under ten times. The chain has TRBV7-2 and TRBJ2-1; TRBD1 matches at 12 bases. TRBJ2-5 matches the DNA end more closely, so the J call is doubtful. Germline V lookup: CDR1 SGHTA, CDR2 FQGNSA. The CDR3 length is 14 residues. The CDR3 is CASSTGQGAKTQYF. CDR3 DNA sequence: TGTGCCAGCAGCACGGGACAGGGGGCAAAGACCCAGTACTTC.

This clonotype was seen more than once but under ten times. The V and J genes are TRBV7-9 and TRBJ2-7, with D unresolved. Trimming pared 1 base from V and 5 bases from J, leaving 6 bases between. The germline V gene encodes CDR1 SEHNR and CDR2 FQNEAQ (reference sequence). The CDR3 has 12 amino acids. Here the CDR3 reads CASSLGVNEQYF. The CDR3 DNA sequence: TGTGCCAGCAGCTTAGGTGTCAACGAGCAGTACTTC.

This clonotype was picked up a small number of times. At one end, the junction sequence differs from germline, possibly due to a read error. The V gene is TRBV7-2, the J gene TRBJ2-2, with 7 bases matching TRBD2. Germline loops: CDR1 SGHTA, CDR2 FQGNSA. The CDR3 loop spans 16 amino acids. CDR3 coding DNA: TGTGCCAGCAGCTCGAGCGGGACCCTCAACACCCGGGAGCTGTTTTTT. Protein sequence: CASSSSGTLNTRELFF.

The J gene is TRBJ2-1, the V gene TRBV24-1; 7 nucleotides match TRBD1. This CDR3 comprises 13 residues. Germline V gene lookup returns CDR1 KGHDR and CDR2 SFDVKD. Trimming removed 3 bases from V and 7 bases from J; junction bases left unmatched: 2. This chain's CDR3 is CATSDVTGNEQFF. The CDR3 nucleotides are TGTGCCACCAGTGATGTGACAGGGAATGAGCAGTTCTTC.

This clonotype was recorded a few times. V is TRBV7-2 and J is TRBJ2-1; 8 positions match TRBD2. CDR3 length: 16 residues. Germline V gene data show CDR1 as SGHTA and CDR2 as FQGNSA. Germline trimming cut 0 bases from V and 3 bases from J; bases unmatched to any gene: 4. CDR3 nucleotides: TGTGCCAGCAGCTTAGCGAGCGGGAGACTCTACAATGAGCAGTTCTTC. Protein: CASSLASGRLYNEQFF.

The chain combines TRBV12-3 or TRBV12-4 with TRBJ2-7; TRBD1 matches at 10 bases. The DNA end favors TRBJ2-1, so the J call may be wrong. This CDR3 spans 15 amino acids. CDR3 in DNA: TGTGCCAGCAGCCGGGGACAGGGGACAAGCAATGAGCAGTTCTTC. It is translated as CASSRGQGTSNEQFF.

CDR3 DNA: TGTGCCAGCAGTCTTGCAGGCGAAATGAACACTGAAGCTTTCTTT. This translates into CASSLAGEMNTEAFF. The chain combines TRBV12-3 or TRBV12-4 with TRBJ1-1, with D unclear. V shed 5 bases and J shed 0 bases, with 13 bases lying between them. The CDR3 length is 15 residues.

The rearrangement uses TRBV20-1 and TRBJ2-3; the D gene is possibly TRBD1 (6 bases). This CDR3 comprises 12 residues. Germline loops: CDR1 DFQATT, CDR2 SNEGSKA (reference sequence). Trimming left V 7 bases short and J 4 bases short, with 12 bases between. CDR3 in amino acids: CSVTKGADTQYF. Written as DNA, the CDR3 is TGCAGTGTGACGAAGGGGGCAGATACGCAGTATTTT.